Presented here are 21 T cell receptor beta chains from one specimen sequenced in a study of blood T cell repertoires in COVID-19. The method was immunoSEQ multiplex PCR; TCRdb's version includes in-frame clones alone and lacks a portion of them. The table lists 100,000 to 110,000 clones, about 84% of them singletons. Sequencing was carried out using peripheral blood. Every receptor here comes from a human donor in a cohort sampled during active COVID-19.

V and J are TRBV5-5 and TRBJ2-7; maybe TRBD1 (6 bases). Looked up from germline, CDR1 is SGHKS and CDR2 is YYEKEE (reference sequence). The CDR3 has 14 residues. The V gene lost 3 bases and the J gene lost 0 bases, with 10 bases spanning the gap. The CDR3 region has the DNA TGTGCCAGCAGCTATTTGGACAGCTCCTACGAGCAGTACTTC. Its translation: CASSYLDSSYEQYF. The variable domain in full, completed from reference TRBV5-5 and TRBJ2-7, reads DAGVTQSPTHLIKTRGQQVTLRCSPISGHKSVSWYQQVLGQGPQFIFQYYEKEERGRGNFPDRFSARQFPNYSSELNVNALLLGDSALYLCASSYLDSSYEQYFGPGTRLTVT.

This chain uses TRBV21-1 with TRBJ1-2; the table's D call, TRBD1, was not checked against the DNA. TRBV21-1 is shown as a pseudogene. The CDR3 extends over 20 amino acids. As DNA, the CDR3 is TGTGCCAGCAGCAAATTTGCCTCCGATGGGGACAGGGGGCGCTCCGGTGGCTACACCTTC. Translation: CASSKFASDGDRGRSGGYTF.

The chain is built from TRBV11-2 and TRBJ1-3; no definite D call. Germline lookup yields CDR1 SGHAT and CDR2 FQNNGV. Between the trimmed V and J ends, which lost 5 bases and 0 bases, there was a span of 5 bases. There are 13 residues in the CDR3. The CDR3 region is CASSPSSGNTIYF. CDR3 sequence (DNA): TGTGCCAGCAGCCCCAGCTCTGGAAACACCATATATTTT.

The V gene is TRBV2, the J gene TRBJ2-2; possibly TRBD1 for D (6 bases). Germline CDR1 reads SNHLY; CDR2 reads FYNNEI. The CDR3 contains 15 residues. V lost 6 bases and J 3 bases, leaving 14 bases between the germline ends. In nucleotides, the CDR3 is TGTGCCAGCAGAGAACAGGGTAGCCACACCGGGGAGCTGTTTTTT. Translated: CASREQGSHTGELFF. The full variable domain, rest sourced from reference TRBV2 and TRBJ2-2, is EPEVTQTPSHQVTQMGQEVILRCVPISNHLYFYWYRQILGQKVEFLVSFYNNEISEKSEIFDDQFSVERPDGSNFTLKIRSTKLEDSAMYFCASREQGSHTGELFFGEGSRLTVL.

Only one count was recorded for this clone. Written as DNA, the CDR3 is TGCAGCGTTGTCGTACCAATCGCGGCTAATGAAAAACTGTTTTTT. The encoded protein is CSVVVPIAANEKLFF. V usage is TRBV29-1 and J usage is TRBJ1-4; D is uncertain. The ends were cut back, 4 bases at V and 3 bases at J, with 15 bases in the middle. Germline-derived CDR1 and CDR2 are SQVTM and ANQGSEA. There are 15 residues in the CDR3. The variable domain in full, completed from reference TRBV29-1 and TRBJ1-4, reads SAVISQKPSRDICQRGTSLTIQCQVDSQVTMMFWYRQQPGQSLTLIATANQGSEATYESGFVIDKFPISRPNLTFSTLTVSNMSPEDSSIYLCSVVVPIAANEKLFFGSGTQLSVL.

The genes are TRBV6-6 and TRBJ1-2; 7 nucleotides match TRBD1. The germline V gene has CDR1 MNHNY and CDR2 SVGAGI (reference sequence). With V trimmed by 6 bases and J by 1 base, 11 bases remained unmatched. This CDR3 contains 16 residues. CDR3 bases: TGTGCCAGCAGCCCCGGGACAGCATATTATAACTATGGCTACACCTTC. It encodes CASSPGTAYYNYGYTF.

DNA for the CDR3: TGCGCCAGCAGCTTCACAGGGGGGAGCAATCAGCCCCAGCATTTT. Its translation is CASSFTGGSNQPQHF. The rearrangement joins TRBV5-1 to TRBJ1-5; 8 bases map to TRBD1. V was clipped by 2 bases and J by 1 base; unmatched bases: 2. The CDR3 loop spans 15 amino acids. Germline V gene data show CDR1 as SGHRS and CDR2 as YFSETQ. The whole variable domain, remainder taken from reference TRBV5-1 and TRBJ1-5, is KAGVTQTPRYLIKTRGQQVTLSCSPISGHRSVSWYQQTPGQGLQFLFEYFSETQRNKGNFPGRFSGRQFSNSRSEMNVSTLELGDSALYLCASSFTGGSNQPQHFGDGTRLSIL.

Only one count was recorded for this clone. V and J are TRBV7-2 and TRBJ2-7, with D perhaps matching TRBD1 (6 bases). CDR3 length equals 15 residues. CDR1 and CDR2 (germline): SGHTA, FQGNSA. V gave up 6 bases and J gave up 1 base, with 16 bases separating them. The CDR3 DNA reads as TGTGCCAGCAGTTTACAGACAGGCGGATCCTACGAGCAGTACTTC. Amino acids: CASSLQTGGSYEQYF.

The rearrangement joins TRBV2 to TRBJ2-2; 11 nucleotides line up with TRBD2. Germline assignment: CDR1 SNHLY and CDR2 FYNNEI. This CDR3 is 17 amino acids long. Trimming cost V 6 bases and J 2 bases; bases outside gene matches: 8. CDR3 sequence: CASRPSLAGVNTGELFF. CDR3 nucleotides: TGTGCCAGCAGGCCCTCACTAGCGGGGGTAAACACCGGGGAGCTGTTTTTT.

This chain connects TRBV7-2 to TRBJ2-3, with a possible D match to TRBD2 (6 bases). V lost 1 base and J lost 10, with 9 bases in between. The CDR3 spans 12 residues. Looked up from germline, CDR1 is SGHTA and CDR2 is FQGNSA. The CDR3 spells CASSLETRSQYF. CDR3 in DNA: TGTGCCAGCAGCTTAGAGACTAGGTCGCAGTATTTT.

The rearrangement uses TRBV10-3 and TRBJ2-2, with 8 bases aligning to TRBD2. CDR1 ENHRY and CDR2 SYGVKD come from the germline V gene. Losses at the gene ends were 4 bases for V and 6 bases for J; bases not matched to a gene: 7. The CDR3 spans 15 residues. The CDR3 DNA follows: TGTGCCATCAGTGTGTCCGGGGGGGCCCCCGGGGAGCTGTTTTTT. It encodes CAISVSGGAPGELFF.

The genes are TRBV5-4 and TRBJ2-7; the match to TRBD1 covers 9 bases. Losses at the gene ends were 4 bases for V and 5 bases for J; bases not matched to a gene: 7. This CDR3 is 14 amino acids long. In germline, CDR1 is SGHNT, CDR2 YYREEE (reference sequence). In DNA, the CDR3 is TGTGCCAGCAGCGGACAGGGGAGAATAGACGAGCAGTACTTC. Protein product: CASSGQGRIDEQYF.

The CDR3 is CASSPTPGTKVGYGYTF. DNA for the CDR3: TGTGCCAGCTCACCAACCCCGGGAACAAAAGTAGGCTATGGCTACACCTTC. This chain links TRBV18 with TRBJ1-2; D is unclear. V gave up 2 bases and J gave up 4 bases, with 20 bases separating them. The germline gives CDR1 KGHSH, CDR2 LQKENI. The CDR3 has 17 amino acids. The variable domain in full, completed from reference TRBV18 and TRBJ1-2, reads NAGVMQNPRHLVRRRGQEARLRCSPMKGHSHVYWYRQLPEEGLKFMVYLQKENIIDESGMPKERFSAEFPKEGPSILRIQQVVRGDSAAYFCASSPTPGTKVGYGYTFGSGTRLTVV.

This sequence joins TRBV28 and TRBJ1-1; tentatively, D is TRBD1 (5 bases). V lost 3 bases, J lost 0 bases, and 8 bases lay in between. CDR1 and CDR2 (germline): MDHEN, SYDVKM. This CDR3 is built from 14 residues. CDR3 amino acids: CASSLTDLNTEAFF. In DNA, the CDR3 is TGTGCCAGCAGTTTGACAGATCTGAACACTGAAGCTTTCTTT.

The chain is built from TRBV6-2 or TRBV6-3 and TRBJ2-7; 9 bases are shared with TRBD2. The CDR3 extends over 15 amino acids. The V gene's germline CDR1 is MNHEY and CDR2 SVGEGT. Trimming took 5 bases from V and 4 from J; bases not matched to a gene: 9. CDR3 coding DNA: TGTGCCAGCAGTCCCTATAGCGGGAGTAGGTACGAGCAGTACTTC. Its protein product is CASSPYSGSRYEQYF.

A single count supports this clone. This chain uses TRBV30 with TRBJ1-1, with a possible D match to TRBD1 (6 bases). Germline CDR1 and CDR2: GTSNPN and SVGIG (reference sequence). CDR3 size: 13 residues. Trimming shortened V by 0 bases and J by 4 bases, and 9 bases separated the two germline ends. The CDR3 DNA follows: TGTGCCTGGAGTGTACAGGGAAGCACTGAAGCTTTCTTT. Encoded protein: CAWSVQGSTEAFF.

Written as DNA, the CDR3 is TGTGCCAGCAGCTTAGGACAGGTGGGCACTGAAGCTTTCTTT. Protein sequence: CASSLGQVGTEAFF. The V and J genes are TRBV5-4 and TRBJ1-1, with 7 bases fitting TRBD1. This CDR3 has 14 amino acids. J gave up 4 bases and V 2 bases, and 5 bases lay outside the gene matches. CDR1 is SGHNT and CDR2 is YYREEE in the germline V gene (reference sequence).

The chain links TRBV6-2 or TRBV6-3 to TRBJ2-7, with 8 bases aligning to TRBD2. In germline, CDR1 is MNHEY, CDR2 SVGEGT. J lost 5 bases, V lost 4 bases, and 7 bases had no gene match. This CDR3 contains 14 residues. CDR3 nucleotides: TGTGCCAGCAGTTCCCCCGGGACTAGAAACGAGCAGTACTTC. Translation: CASSSPGTRNEQYF.

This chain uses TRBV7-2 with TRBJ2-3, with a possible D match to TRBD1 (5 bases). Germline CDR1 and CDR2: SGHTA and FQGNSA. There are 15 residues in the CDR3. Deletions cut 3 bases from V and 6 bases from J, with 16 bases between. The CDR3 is CASSFYQGNTDTQYF. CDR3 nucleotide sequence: TGTGCCAGCAGCTTTTACCAGGGCAACACGGATACGCAGTATTTT.

The CDR3 DNA reads as TGTGCCAGCAGCCCCGGGTTCTACTATGGCTACACCTTC. This translates into CASSPGFYYGYTF. The chain joins TRBV6-5 to TRBJ1-2; D gene uncertain. Per the germline V gene, CDR1 is MNHEY and CDR2 is SVGAGI. V was pared by 6 bases and J by 3 bases, with 11 bases between. The CDR3 is 13 amino acids.

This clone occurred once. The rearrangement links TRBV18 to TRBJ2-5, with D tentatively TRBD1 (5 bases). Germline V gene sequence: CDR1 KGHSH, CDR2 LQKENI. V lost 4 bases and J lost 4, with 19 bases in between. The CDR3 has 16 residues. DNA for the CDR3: TGTGCCAGCTCACAGAACCTCCCACAGGAACGAGAGACCCAGTACTTC. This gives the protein CASSQNLPQERETQYF.